This TCR beta chain was retrieved from a study of B cell selection in AIRE deficiency. Regulatory T cells were sorted as CD4+CD25hiCD127low/negative. The germline V gene encodes CDR1 SEHNR and CDR2 FQNEAQ (reference sequence). The CDR3 is 13 amino acids. The ends were cut back, 3 bases at V and 0 bases at J, with 6 bases in the middle. Sequencing was performed with immunoSEQ multiplex PCR; in TCRdb, only in-frame clones are kept and a portion is missing. The repertoire holds tens of thousands of clones, approximately 91% seen once, with about 1.5% in the top ten. The receptor was isolated from a human donor in good health. The chain couples TRBV7-9 to TRBJ2-7, with D uncertain. Sequencing was carried out using CD4+CD25+ Tregs sorted from PBMCs. CDR3 DNA: TGTGCCAGCAGCTTCCTAAGCTCCTACGAGCAGTACTTC. As protein: CASSFLSSYEQYF.